The 29 T cell receptor beta chains given below trace back to one sample, sequenced in a study of regulatory T cells in long-lasting Graves disease. Time point defined: persistent/refractory GD, antithyroid drugs over 5 years with positive TRAb. Making the TCR library involved RNA that had been extracted from PBMCs. According to the study, TCR beta libraries were built with iRepertoire HTBI primers and CDR3-region Arm-PCR. TCRdb reprocessed the multiplex PCR reads via MiXCR and lists one record per CDR3 protein. There are 650,000 to 700,000 distinct CDR3 sequences in the sample; around 30% occur only once, and around 42% lies in the top ten. Sequences were derived from peripheral blood mononuclear cells (PBMCs), sampled when the disease was refractory, from a patient treated with antithyroid drugs. The receptors were sampled from a female donor with Graves disease.

The rearrangement uses TRBV7-2 and TRBJ1-6; D not resolved. Germline CDR1 SGHTA, CDR2 FQGNSA. There are 14 residues in the CDR3. Trimming stripped 2 bases from V and 9 bases from J, with 11 bases between. Written as DNA, the CDR3 is TGTGCCAGCAGCTTATCCGGGGTTGGTTCACCCCTCCACTTT. This encodes CASSLSGVGSPLHF.

The CDR3 DNA reads as TGCGCCAGCAGCCAAGTGGAGGGCACTAGCAATCAGCCCCAGCATTTT. Translating gives CASSQVEGTSNQPQHF. The chain carries TRBV4-1 and TRBJ1-5; no reliable D call. The germline V and J ends were trimmed by 1 base and 0 bases, with 10 bases remaining between them. This CDR3 has 16 amino acids. Germline CDR1 is MGHRA and CDR2 is YSYEKL.

This chain connects TRBV2 to TRBJ1-1, with D possibly being TRBD1 (5 bases). V was pared by 4 bases and J by 3 bases, with 12 bases between. The germline V gene encodes CDR1 SNHLY and CDR2 FYNNEI. The CDR3 totals 14 residues. The CDR3 is CASSVWGVDTEAFF. For the CDR3, the DNA is TGTGCCAGCAGTGTGTGGGGGGTGGACACTGAAGCTTTCTTT.

The chain combines TRBV7-9 with TRBJ1-1, with 8 bases that match TRBD1. Germline CDR1 is SEHNR and CDR2 is FQNEAQ (reference sequence). The CDR3 contains 14 residues. Trimming cost V 1 base and J 6 bases; bases outside gene matches: 4. DNA for the CDR3: TGTGCCAGCAGCTTAGAACAGGGGGAGGCTGAAGCTTTCTTT. As protein: CASSLEQGEAEAFF.

In this sample, this clonotype turned up many times. This rearrangement joins TRBV12-3 or TRBV12-4 to TRBJ2-7; TRBD2 agrees at 8 bases. The CDR3 totals 16 residues. V gave up 5 bases and J gave up 4 bases; unmatched junction bases: 13. The CDR3 coding sequence is TGTGCCAGCAGTCTTCTCACGGGAGGGCCCGGGTACGAGCAGTACTTC. Translated, it gives CASSLLTGGPGYEQYF.

V and J are TRBV29-1 and TRBJ2-7; tentatively, D is TRBD1 or TRBD2 (5 bases each). The CDR3 extends over 11 amino acids. Looked up from germline, CDR1 is SQVTM and CDR2 is ANQGSEA. V dropped 6 bases and J dropped 4 bases, with 10 bases sitting between them. CDR3 sequence reads: CSVRGPYEQYF. The CDR3, as DNA: TGCAGCGTCCGGGGACCTTACGAGCAGTACTTC.

The CDR3 loop reads CSARELRRGVPAQPQHF. CDR3 nucleotide sequence: TGCAGTGCTAGAGAGCTAAGGAGGGGAGTTCCTGCTCAGCCCCAGCATTTT. The chain couples TRBV20-1 to TRBJ1-5; D perhaps matches TRBD1 (5 bases). With 0 bases removed from V and 6 bases from J, the gap between germline ends came to 21 bases. CDR1 is DFQATT and CDR2 is SNEGSKA in the germline V gene (reference sequence). This CDR3 has 17 amino acids.

In regard to this clonotype: One base away lies a much larger clone, so this may be a sequencing read error. The chain is built from TRBV5-1 and TRBJ1-5, with D unclear. V lost 0 bases and J lost 2, with 6 bases in between. This CDR3 contains 14 residues. Germline V CDR1 and CDR2: SGHRS, YFSETQ. The chain's CDR3 is CASSLESGNQPQHF. Here the CDR3 DNA reads TGCGCCAGCAGCTTGGAGTCCGGCAATCAGCCCCAGCATTTT. Using reference TRBV5-1 and TRBJ1-5 for the parts outside the CDR3, the full variable domain is KAGVTQTPRYLIKTRGQQVTLSCSPISGHRSVSWYQQTPGQGLQFLFEYFSETQRNKGNFPGRFSGRQFSNSRSEMNVSTLELGDSALYLCASSLESGNQPQHFGDGTRLSIL.

The V call is TRBV12-3 or TRBV12-4, the J call TRBJ2-5, with a weak D call TRBD1 (6 bases). This CDR3 contains 14 residues. The V end was cut by 5 bases, the J end by 2 bases, with 12 bases between. The chain's CDR3 is CASSQGQTQETQYF. For the CDR3, the DNA is TGTGCCAGCAGTCAAGGACAGACTCAAGAGACCCAGTACTTC.

This clonotype was detected only once. This rearrangement joins TRBV7-9 to TRBJ1-5, with 7 bases aligning to TRBD1. The CDR3 covers 16 residues. CDR1 and CDR2 from the germline V gene are SEHNR and FQNEAQ (reference sequence). After removal of 4 bases from V and 3 bases from J, the junction contained 9 bases not matched to a gene. CDR3: CASSSERDRDNQPQHF. The CDR3 DNA reads as TGTGCCAGCAGCTCCGAGAGAGACAGGGACAATCAGCCCCAGCATTTT.

V gene TRBV11-2 combines with J gene TRBJ1-3; weak D call: TRBD1 (5 bases). Germline assignment: CDR1 SGHAT and CDR2 FQNNGV. CDR3 size: 16 residues. V was trimmed by 6 bases and J by 0 bases, leaving 15 bases between them. Written as DNA, the CDR3 is TGTGCCAGCAGACTGGGACGGCATAGCTCTGGAAACACCATATATTTT. Translating gives CASRLGRHSSGNTIYF.

The chain carries TRBV12-3 or TRBV12-4 and TRBJ2-2, with D perhaps matching TRBD1 or TRBD2 (5 bases each). V lost 1 base and J 6 bases, leaving 6 bases between the germline ends. The CDR3 covers 13 residues. Written as DNA, the CDR3 is TGTGCCAGCAGTTTAGGGGGGTCCGGGGAGCTGTTTTTT. Protein product: CASSLGGSGELFF.

J is TRBJ1-1 and V is TRBV27; D is possibly TRBD1 (6 bases). Per germline, CDR1 MNHEY and CDR2 SMNVEV (reference sequence). This CDR3 contains 13 residues. The V end was cut by 4 bases, the J end by 10 bases, with 16 bases between. CDR3 sequence reads: CASSSRTDKRAFF. As DNA, the CDR3 is TGTGCCAGCAGTTCCCGGACAGATAAAAGAGCTTTCTTT.

The CDR3 region has the DNA TGTGCCAGCAGCTCACCCATGGGGGCTATTATGAACACTGAAGCTTTCTTT. Its translation is CASSSPMGAIMNTEAFF. The gene calls are TRBV7-2 and TRBJ1-1; D might be TRBD1 (6 bases). From germline, CDR1 is SGHTA and CDR2 FQGNSA. V gave up 4 bases and J gave up 0 bases, with 18 bases separating them. The CDR3 runs to 17 residues.

In this sample, this clonotype turned up a few times. The chain has TRBV12-3 or TRBV12-4 and TRBJ1-3; D possibly corresponds to TRBD1 (5 bases). CDR3 length equals 17 residues. Trimming removed 2 bases from V and 0 bases from J, with 14 bases in between. CDR3: CASSLLGRGGSGNTIYF. Written as DNA, the CDR3 is TGTGCCAGCAGTTTACTCGGGAGGGGAGGCTCTGGAAACACCATATATTTT.

Concerning this clonotype itself: One end of the junction does not line up with germline, which may come from a read error. The chain uses TRBV6-9 and TRBJ2-7; D is unresolved. The germline V gene has CDR1 MNHGY and CDR2 SVAAGI. This CDR3 is 13 amino acids long. CDR3 nucleotides: TGTGCCGGCAGTTACGCCGACACCTACGAGCAGTACTTC. Its protein is CAGSYADTYEQYF.

This chain connects TRBV5-1 to TRBJ1-3; D not certain. The CDR3 loop spans 17 amino acids. Germline V gene data show CDR1 as SGHRS and CDR2 as YFSETQ. The V end lost 1 base, the J end lost 0 bases, and 14 bases lay between the germline ends. The DNA for the CDR3 is TGCGCCAGCAGCTTGCTAACTTCTACCAGCTCTGGAAACACCATATATTTT. It encodes CASSLLTSTSSGNTIYF. Filled out from reference TRBV5-1 and TRBJ1-3, the complete variable domain reads KAGVTQTPRYLIKTRGQQVTLSCSPISGHRSVSWYQQTPGQGLQFLFEYFSETQRNKGNFPGRFSGRQFSNSRSEMNVSTLELGDSALYLCASSLLTSTSSGNTIYFGEGSWLTVV.

The chain has TRBV12-3 or TRBV12-4 and TRBJ1-1; 11 nucleotides line up with TRBD1. CDR3 length: 14 residues. V was pared by 4 bases and J by 7 bases, with 5 bases of the junction left unmatched. CDR3: CASSYRTGGGEAFF. The DNA for the CDR3 is TGTGCCAGCAGTTACCGGACAGGGGGCGGTGAAGCTTTCTTT.

Ten or more counts support this clonotype. The chain joins TRBV20-1 to TRBJ2-7; TRBD2 agrees at 10 bases. With 2 bases clipped from V and 4 bases from J, the junction kept 2 bases outside the gene matches. Germline V gene lookup returns CDR1 DFQATT and CDR2 SNEGSKA (reference sequence). There are 13 residues in the CDR3. The CDR3 bases are TGCAGTGCTAGACCTAGCGGGAGATACGAGCAGTACTTC. The encoded protein is CSARPSGRYEQYF.

Regarding this clonotype: A much more abundant neighbour one base away suggests this may be a read error. The V and J genes are TRBV28 and TRBJ1-4; TRBD1 agrees at 7 bases. Germline V lookup: CDR1 MDHEN, CDR2 SYDVKM. J lost 3 bases, V lost 0 bases, and 4 bases had no gene match. The CDR3 is 16 residues long. The CDR3 loop reads CASSLWDRSSNEKLFF. Here the CDR3 DNA reads TGTGCCAGCAGTTTATGGGACAGGTCATCTAATGAAAAACTGTTTTTT.

This clonotype was counted only a few times. As DNA, the CDR3 is TGTGCCAGCAGTATCCCGGGCTTTCATCAGCCCCAGCATTTT. The encoded protein is CASSIPGFHQPQHF. The V and J genes are TRBV28 and TRBJ1-5, with D uncertain. Between the trimmed V and J ends, which lost 5 bases and 5 bases, there was a span of 13 bases. The germline CDR1 and CDR2 sequences are MDHEN and SYDVKM. The CDR3 runs to 14 residues. Looking up the rest from reference TRBV28 and TRBJ1-5 gives the full variable domain: DVKVTQSSRYLVKRTGEKVFLECVQDMDHENMFWYRQDPGLGLRLIYFSYDVKMKEKGDIPEGYSVSREKKERFSLILESASTNQTSMYLCASSIPGFHQPQHFGDGTRLSIL.

This clonotype was observed a single time. V gene TRBV4-1 combines with J gene TRBJ1-2; tentatively, D is TRBD1 (5 bases). Trimming took off 1 base at V and 0 bases at J, with 9 bases between the two ends. CDR1 is MGHRA, CDR2 YSYEKL, per germline. The CDR3 covers 15 residues. CDR3 residues: CASSQVGPANYGYTF. The CDR3 DNA reads as TGCGCCAGCAGCCAAGTGGGGCCGGCTAACTATGGCTACACCTTC.

This chain connects TRBV6-2 or TRBV6-3 to TRBJ1-2, with D possibly being TRBD1 (6 bases). CDR3 length equals 14 residues. CDR1 is MNHEY, CDR2 SVGEGT, per germline. Trimming removed 6 bases at V and 8 bases at J, with 19 bases between. The CDR3 here is CASSPAPTGDGYTF. The CDR3 region has the DNA TGTGCCAGCAGCCCCGCACCGACAGGAGACGGCTACACCTTC.

There are many counts of this clonotype. The chain recombines TRBV20-1 with TRBJ2-7, with 8 bases fitting TRBD1. This CDR3 comprises 14 residues. Germline V gene sequence: CDR1 DFQATT, CDR2 SNEGSKA (reference sequence). With V trimmed by 5 bases and J by 0 bases, 6 bases remained unmatched. CDR3 nucleotide sequence: TGCAGTGCTCAGGAGGGACAGGCCTCCTACGAGCAGTACTTC. Its translation is CSAQEGQASYEQYF.

The table lists this clonotype with a few counts. This chain links TRBV11-2 with TRBJ1-2; 8 bases are a match to TRBD1. This CDR3 is 15 amino acids long. Unmatched junction bases numbered 7, after V lost 1 base and J lost 6 bases. CDR1 and CDR2 from the germline V gene are SGHAT and FQNNGV. CDR3 in amino acids: CASSLGGRGQDGYTF. In nucleotides, the CDR3 is TGTGCCAGCAGCTTAGGAGGCAGGGGGCAGGATGGCTACACCTTC.

This clonotype has a count of ten or more. The genes are TRBV2 and TRBJ2-7; either TRBD1 or TRBD2 may supply D (5 bases each). Looked up from germline, CDR1 is SNHLY and CDR2 is FYNNEI. V was pared by 8 bases and J by 0 bases, with 11 bases between. This CDR3 has 13 amino acids. CDR3 sequence: CASRDGRSYEQYF. CDR3 nucleotide sequence: TGTGCCAGCCGGGACGGGCGCTCCTACGAGCAGTACTTC.

This clonotype was counted a few times. The J gene is TRBJ2-4, the V gene TRBV12-3 or TRBV12-4; 10 bases line up with TRBD1. The J segment lost 8 bases and the V segment lost 4 bases, leaving 2 bases of the junction unmatched. This CDR3 comprises 13 residues. The CDR3 sequence: CASSSGTGDIQYF. Written as DNA, the CDR3 is TGTGCCAGCAGTTCCGGGACAGGGGACATTCAGTACTTC.

This clonotype was recorded at least ten times. The V call is TRBV28, the J call TRBJ1-2, with 9 bases that match TRBD1. Germline-derived CDR1 and CDR2 are MDHEN and SYDVKM. The CDR3 is made up of 14 amino acids. The V and J ends lost 3 bases and 8 bases, in that order; junction bases with no gene match: 7. The CDR3 loop is CASSLRTGGRGYTF. CDR3 DNA: TGTGCCAGCAGTTTGCGAACAGGGGGCAGAGGCTACACCTTC.

This clonotype has more than one count but fewer than ten. The rearrangement links TRBV30 to TRBJ1-3; D is ambiguous. This CDR3 is built from 13 residues. V lost 0 bases to trimming and J lost 2 bases, with 5 bases between them. CDR1 GTSNPN and CDR2 SVGIG come from the germline V gene (reference sequence). This CDR3 is CAWSVATGNTIYF. The CDR3 DNA follows: TGTGCCTGGAGTGTGGCCACTGGAAACACCATATATTTT. The full variable domain, its missing parts supplied by reference TRBV30 and TRBJ1-3, is SQTIHQWPATLVQPVGSPLSLECTVEGTSNPNLYWYRQAAGRGLQLLFYSVGIGQISSEVPQNLSASRPQDRQFILSSKKLLLSDSGFYLCAWSVATGNTIYFGEGSWLTVV.